This T cell receptor (beta chain) was sequenced during a study of metastatic and nonmetastatic thyroid tumors. Background on the study: Samples came from malignant and benign thyroid patients, and repertoires were compared across blood and tumor or nodule tissue. The study, taken as a whole, reports: TCR beta diversity was reportedly significantly higher in malignant thyroid tumors than benign nodules, in blood and tumor.

As originally analysed: Between-group CDR3 differences, defined by clinicopathological status, yielded a distant-metastasis classifier for papillary thyroid cancer. With MiXCR, TCRdb reprocessed the PCR reads. The V and J calls follow TCRdb's processing rather than the paper's. The repertoire holds around 40,000 clones, with about a sixth as singletons. This clone was detected ten times or more. Its specificity is not known. Not a single patient had been given any form of treatment at any point before undergoing thyroid surgery. This receptor was obtained from a male donor with papillary thyroid cancer or a benign thyroid nodule (not recorded which). Some clones in this sample may be carry-over from other donors' samples. The sample taken for sequencing was blood.

The CDR3 DNA sequence: TGTGCCAGCAGCCCCTTACAGGCTAACTATGGCTACACCTTC. Residues: CASSPLQANYGYTF. The chain combines TRBV6-1 with TRBJ1-2; possibly TRBD1 for D (5 bases). CDR1 and CDR2 (germline): MNHNS, SASEGT. The V gene lost 6 bases and the J gene lost 0 bases, with 11 bases spanning the gap. The CDR3 covers 14 residues.